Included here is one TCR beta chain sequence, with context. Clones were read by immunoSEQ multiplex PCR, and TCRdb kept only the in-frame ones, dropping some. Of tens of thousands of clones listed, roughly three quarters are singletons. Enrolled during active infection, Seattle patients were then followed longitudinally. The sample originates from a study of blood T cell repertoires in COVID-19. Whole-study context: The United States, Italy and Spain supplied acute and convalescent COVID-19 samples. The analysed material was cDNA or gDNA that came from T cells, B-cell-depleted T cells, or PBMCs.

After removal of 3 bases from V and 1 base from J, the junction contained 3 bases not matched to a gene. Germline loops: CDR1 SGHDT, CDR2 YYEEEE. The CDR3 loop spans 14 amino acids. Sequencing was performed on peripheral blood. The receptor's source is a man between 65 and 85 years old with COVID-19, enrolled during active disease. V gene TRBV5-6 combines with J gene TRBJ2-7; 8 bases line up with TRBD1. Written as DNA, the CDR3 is TGTGCCAGCAGCTCGTGGACAGGGTCCTACGAGCAGTACTTC. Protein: CASSSWTGSYEQYF.